These 29 T cell receptor beta chains came from one sample sequenced in a study of cytomegalovirus exposure and HLA in healthy donors. Use of 60 Vbeta and 13 Jbeta primers characterized the PCR. Sequencing used immunoSEQ multiplex PCR; TCRdb keeps in-frame clones, though not all of them. The profile shows under 150,000 clones, roughly four fifths of them singletons. Sequenced: PBMCs. All receptors derive from a male donor in good health and CMV-seronegative.

This sequence joins TRBV7-6 and TRBJ2-7; 7 bases fit TRBD1. This CDR3 has 15 residues. J was trimmed by 4 bases and V by 5 bases; bases with no gene match: 11. Germline CDR1 and CDR2: SGHVS and FNYEAQ. CDR3 amino acids: CASSEGSGTAYEQYF. CDR3 sequence (DNA): TGTGCCAGCAGCGAGGGGTCGGGGACAGCTTACGAGCAGTACTTC.

The V call is TRBV27, the J call TRBJ1-2; 7 bases fit TRBD1. The CDR3 is 17 residues long. V shed 5 bases and J 2 bases; nucleotides not matched to a gene: 14. The germline gives CDR1 MNHEY, CDR2 SMNVEV (reference sequence). This CDR3 reads CASSSPLRTGGNYGYTF. Written as DNA, the CDR3 is TGTGCCAGCAGTAGCCCCCTCCGGACAGGAGGAAACTATGGCTACACCTTC.

The J gene is TRBJ1-4, the V gene TRBV6-1; maybe TRBD1 (5 bases). CDR3 length: 14 residues. The V end was cut by 8 bases, the J end by 5 bases, with 15 bases between. CDR1 and CDR2 from the germline V gene are MNHNS and SASEGT. CDR3 sequence reads: CASSRQPSNEKLFF. The CDR3 nucleotides are TGTGCCAGCTCCCGACAGCCAAGCAATGAAAAACTGTTTTTT.

This clone was recorded a few times. The gene calls are TRBV4-3 and TRBJ2-6; 7 bases align to TRBD2. Germline-derived CDR1 and CDR2 are LGHNA and YSLEER. This CDR3 is 16 amino acids long. V dropped 0 bases and J dropped 4; count of bases not matched to a gene: 3. The CDR3 is CASSQESGGGANVLTF. As DNA, the CDR3 is TGCGCCAGCAGCCAAGAATCGGGAGGAGGGGCCAACGTCCTGACTTTC.

The J gene is TRBJ2-4, the V gene TRBV5-4; the D gene is possibly TRBD1 (6 bases). Trimming removed 0 bases at V and 2 bases at J, with 15 bases between. The length of the CDR3 is 17 residues. The V gene's germline CDR1 is SGHNT and CDR2 YYREEE (reference sequence). DNA of the CDR3: TGTGCCAGCAGCTTGGATACAGGGATGGAAACCAAAAACATTCAGTACTTC. As protein: CASSLDTGMETKNIQYF.

The chain has TRBV4-1 and TRBJ2-2; 8 positions match TRBD2. The length of the CDR3 is 17 residues. The germline gives CDR1 MGHRA, CDR2 YSYEKL. After removal of 7 bases from V and 0 bases from J, the junction contained 10 bases not matched to a gene. The CDR3 sequence is CASNTGLGGPNTGELFF. In nucleotides, the CDR3 is TGCGCCAGCAACACGGGACTAGGGGGTCCGAACACCGGGGAGCTGTTTTTT.

The rearrangement uses TRBV7-8 and TRBJ2-3; no clear D. This CDR3 has 13 amino acids. The germline V and J ends were trimmed by 5 bases and 2 bases, with 8 bases remaining between them. CDR1 SGHVS and CDR2 FQNEAQ come from the germline V gene. For the CDR3, the DNA is TGTGCCAGCAGCAAACAGACCACAGATACGCAGTATTTT. This encodes CASSKQTTDTQYF.

The V and J genes are TRBV9 and TRBJ1-5; the D gene is possibly TRBD1 (5 bases). Germline-derived CDR1 and CDR2 are SGDLS and YYNGEE. V was pared by 3 bases and J by 5 bases, with 24 bases between. CDR3 size: 18 residues. DNA for the CDR3: TGTGCCAGCAGCGAGGGAGGACGGGGGTGGCCGGAGGATCAGCCCCAGCATTTT. Translation gives CASSEGGRGWPEDQPQHF.

The chain combines TRBV11-2 with TRBJ2-3, with D maybe TRBD1 (7 bases). V gave up 5 bases and J gave up 5 bases, with 20 bases separating them. This CDR3 spans 16 amino acids. Per germline, CDR1 SGHAT and CDR2 FQNNGV. CDR3 nucleotide sequence: TGTGCCAGCAGCCTCGCTACAGGGGTGGGGGGAGATACGCAGTATTTT. It is translated as CASSLATGVGGDTQYF.

This clone has just a few counts. The CDR3 loop reads CASSLNLNTGELFF. As DNA, the CDR3 is TGTGCCAGCAGCCTGAATCTAAACACCGGGGAGCTGTTTTTT. This sequence joins TRBV9 and TRBJ2-2, with no clear D. The ends were cut back, 4 bases at V and 2 bases at J, with 9 bases in the middle. From germline, CDR1 is SGDLS and CDR2 YYNGEE. There are 14 residues in the CDR3. Full variable domain (rest looked up from reference TRBV9 and TRBJ2-2): DSGVTQTPKHLITATGQRVTLRCSPRSGDLSVYWYQQSLDQGLQFLIQYYNGEERAKGNILERFSAQQFPDLHSELNLSSLELGDSALYFCASSLNLNTGELFFGEGSRLTVL.

The J gene is TRBJ2-7, the V gene TRBV27, with 8 bases lining up with TRBD1. Germline V CDR1 and CDR2: MNHEY, SMNVEV (reference sequence). The V and J ends lost 4 bases and 6 bases, in that order; junction bases with no gene match: 5. This CDR3 comprises 13 residues. CDR3 in DNA: TGTGCCAGCAGTTCAGGGGGCTCCCCCGAGCAGTACTTC. This encodes CASSSGGSPEQYF.

V usage is TRBV11-2 and J usage is TRBJ2-1; D perhaps matches TRBD2 (5 bases). Deletions cut 3 bases from V and 6 bases from J, with 9 bases between. The CDR3 loop spans 13 amino acids. Looked up from germline, CDR1 is SGHAT and CDR2 is FQNNGV. The CDR3 nucleotides read TGTGCCAGCAGCTTGAGTGGAGGCAATGAGCAGTTCTTC. This gives the protein CASSLSGGNEQFF.

The chain is built from TRBV7-9 and TRBJ1-5; TRBD1 matches at 7 bases. Trimming cost V 4 bases and J 2 bases; bases outside gene matches: 5. The germline CDR1 and CDR2 sequences are SEHNR and FQNEAQ (reference sequence). The CDR3 extends over 15 amino acids. CDR3 coding DNA: TGTGCCAGCAGCTCGACAGGGCCAGGCAATCAGCCCCAGCATTTT. Translated, it gives CASSSTGPGNQPQHF.

The V and J genes are TRBV7-2 and TRBJ2-2, with D perhaps TRBD2 (5 bases). This CDR3 is built from 14 residues. Germline V gene sequence: CDR1 SGHTA, CDR2 FQGNSA. V lost 1 base to trimming and J lost 5 bases, with 8 bases between them. The CDR3: CASSLVTGTGELFF. The CDR3 DNA sequence: TGTGCCAGCAGCTTAGTAACGGGGACCGGGGAGCTGTTTTTT.

The table lists this clone with a count of one. The genes are TRBV4-3 and TRBJ2-2; 7 nucleotides match TRBD2. Per germline, CDR1 LGHNA and CDR2 YSLEER. This CDR3 region has 17 residues. The V and J ends lost 0 bases and 0 bases, in that order; junction bases with no gene match: 4. The CDR3 sequence is CASSQDGAGTNTGELFF. The CDR3 DNA reads as TGCGCCAGCAGCCAAGACGGAGCGGGGACGAACACCGGGGAGCTGTTTTTT.

The chain couples TRBV4-1 to TRBJ2-7; 7 positions match TRBD2. Germline V lookup: CDR1 MGHRA, CDR2 YSYEKL. The CDR3 length is 14 residues. Germline trimming cut 1 base from V and 2 bases from J; bases unmatched to any gene: 2. The CDR3 sequence is CASSQGDYTYEQYF. The CDR3 bases are TGCGCCAGCAGCCAAGGGGACTATACCTACGAGCAGTACTTC.

V is TRBV11-2 and J is TRBJ2-3, with 12 bases fitting TRBD1. The junction had 6 bases not matched to a gene; V was cut back by 5 bases and J by 0 bases. The germline V gene has CDR1 SGHAT and CDR2 FQNNGV. The CDR3 runs to 17 residues. The CDR3 here is CASSPGTGGWSTDTQYF. CDR3 sequence (DNA): TGTGCCAGCAGCCCCGGGACAGGGGGCTGGAGCACAGATACGCAGTATTTT.

The chain is built from TRBV9 and TRBJ2-3, with D possibly being TRBD2 (6 bases). The CDR3 is 13 amino acids. V lost 1 base and J lost 6, with 9 bases in between. Germline V gene sequence: CDR1 SGDLS, CDR2 YYNGEE. CDR3 in DNA: TGTGCCAGCAGCGTATCGGACTACGATACGCAGTATTTT. This codes for CASSVSDYDTQYF.

This chain links TRBV29-1 with TRBJ1-3; unclear D gene. Germline CDR1 and CDR2: SQVTM and ANQGSEA. The CDR3 totals 12 residues. Trimming pared 6 bases from V and 2 bases from J, leaving 8 bases between. The DNA of the CDR3 is TGCAGCGTGAGTGAAACTGGAAACACCATATATTTT. Its translation is CSVSETGNTIYF.

CDR3 coding DNA: TGTGCCAGCAGCTTAGTAAGCGGGAGTAGTGGAAAGACCCAGTACTTC. Residues: CASSLVSGSSGKTQYF. V gene TRBV7-2 combines with J gene TRBJ2-5, with 8 bases fitting TRBD2. J gave up 6 bases and V 1 base, and 10 bases lay outside the gene matches. CDR3 size: 16 residues. Per the germline V gene, CDR1 is SGHTA and CDR2 is FQGNSA. Using reference TRBV7-2 and TRBJ2-5 for the parts outside the CDR3, the full variable domain is GAGVSQSPSNKVTEKGKDVELRCDPISGHTALYWYRQSLGQGLEFLIYFQGNSAPDKSGLPSDRFSAERTGGSVSTLTIQRTQQEDSAVYLCASSLVSGSSGKTQYFGPGTRLLVL.

The V gene is TRBV7-2, the J gene TRBJ2-5; D perhaps matches TRBD1 (6 bases). Germline V gene lookup returns CDR1 SGHTA and CDR2 FQGNSA. CDR3 length: 13 amino acids. The ends were cut back, 5 bases at V and 4 bases at J, with 11 bases in the middle. The CDR3 region has the DNA TGTGCCAGCAGCAACAGGGTGGGAGAGACCCAGTACTTC. This encodes CASSNRVGETQYF.

The rearrangement links TRBV30 to TRBJ2-1; a weak D match, TRBD2 (5 bases). CDR1 and CDR2 from the germline V gene are GTSNPN and SVGIG (reference sequence). The ends were cut back, 0 bases at V and 9 bases at J, with 12 bases in the middle. The CDR3 runs 13 residues. The DNA for the CDR3 is TGTGCCTGGAGTGTACTAACTAGACCTGAGCAGTTCTTC. The encoded protein is CAWSVLTRPEQFF.

The chain carries TRBV4-1 and TRBJ2-7; D possibly corresponds to TRBD2 (6 bases). V was trimmed by 4 bases and J by 7 bases, leaving 26 bases between them. This CDR3 region has 17 residues. Germline V gene lookup returns CDR1 MGHRA and CDR2 YSYEKL. CDR3 region: CASSRYFPRELAGEQYF. The CDR3, as DNA: TGCGCCAGCAGCCGCTACTTCCCACGGGAACTAGCCGGAGAGCAGTACTTC.

The chain uses TRBV27 and TRBJ2-2; no firm D call. Trimming took 3 bases from V and 6 from J, leaving 8 bases between them. Per the germline V gene, CDR1 is MNHEY and CDR2 is SMNVEV (reference sequence). CDR3 length equals 13 residues. Written as DNA, the CDR3 is TGTGCCAGCAGTTTTTTTTCGTCCGGGGAGCTGTTTTTT. Translating it yields CASSFFSSGELFF.

The CDR3 DNA reads TGTGCCAGCAGCTTGGCGGGACAGCCCCAGCATTTT. Protein sequence: CASSLAGQPQHF. This chain uses TRBV7-6 with TRBJ1-5; no clear D. V was cut by 3 bases and J by 7 bases, with 7 bases left in between. Germline V gives CDR1 SGHVS, CDR2 FNYEAQ. The CDR3 loop spans 12 amino acids.

DNA of the CDR3: TGTGCCAGCTCACCATGGGCAGATGAAAAACTGTTTTTT. Protein: CASSPWADEKLFF. The V gene is TRBV18, the J gene TRBJ1-4; no firm D call. Germline V gives CDR1 KGHSH, CDR2 LQKENI. The CDR3 is made up of 13 amino acids. V lost 2 bases, J lost 6 bases, and 7 bases lay in between.

The V and J genes are TRBV19 and TRBJ2-7, with 7 bases matching TRBD1. This CDR3 spans 14 amino acids. CDR1 is LNHDA, CDR2 SQIVND, per germline (reference sequence). V was pared by 7 bases and J by 2 bases, with 8 bases of the junction left unmatched. The CDR3 here is CASTAGTATYEQYF. The CDR3 DNA follows: TGTGCCAGTACCGCCGGGACAGCCACCTACGAGCAGTACTTC.

The gene calls are TRBV18 and TRBJ1-2; no clear D gene. The V end lost 2 bases, the J end lost 0 bases, and 4 bases lay between the germline ends. This CDR3 contains 13 residues. Per the germline V gene, CDR1 is KGHSH and CDR2 is LQKENI. In DNA, the CDR3 is TGTGCCAGCTCACCAGAGGCTAACTATGGCTACACCTTC. It yields the protein CASSPEANYGYTF.

The rearrangement uses TRBV6-5 and TRBJ2-1; a weak D match, TRBD2 (5 bases). The germline CDR1 and CDR2 sequences are MNHEY and SVGAGI. The germline V and J ends were trimmed by 4 bases and 6 bases, with 10 bases remaining between them. The CDR3 has 13 residues. The CDR3 DNA sequence: TGTGCCAGCAGTTCTCCCGAGGGCAATGAGCAGTTCTTC. It yields the protein CASSSPEGNEQFF.